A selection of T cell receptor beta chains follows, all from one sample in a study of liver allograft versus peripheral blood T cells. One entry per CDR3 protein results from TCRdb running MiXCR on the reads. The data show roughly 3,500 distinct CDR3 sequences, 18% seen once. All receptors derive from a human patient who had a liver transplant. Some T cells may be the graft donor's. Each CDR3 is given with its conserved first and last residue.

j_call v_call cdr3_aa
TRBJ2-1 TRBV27 CASSATSGYNEQFF
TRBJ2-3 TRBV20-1 CSATGRTDTQYF
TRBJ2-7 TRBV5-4 CASSLSRDRGGNEQYF
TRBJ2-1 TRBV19 CASTWDSYNEQFF
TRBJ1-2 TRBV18 CASSPGSPGNYGYTF
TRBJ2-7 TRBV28 CASNPGTGLVEQYF
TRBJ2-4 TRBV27 CASTMAPGGKNIQYF
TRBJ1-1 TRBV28 CASQTVTEAFF
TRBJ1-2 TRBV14 CASSQGQPFNYGYTF
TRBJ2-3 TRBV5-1 CASSPNRGWGTDTQYF
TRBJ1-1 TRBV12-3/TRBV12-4 CASSPSKVEAFF
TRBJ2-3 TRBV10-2 CASSESMGLADTQYF
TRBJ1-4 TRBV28 CASSLTGQLNEKLFF
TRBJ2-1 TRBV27 CASSSGTYNEQFF
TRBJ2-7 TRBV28 CASTGPYEQYF
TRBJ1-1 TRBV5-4 CASSFDTNTEAFF
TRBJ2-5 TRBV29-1 CSVEGEGWQTQYF
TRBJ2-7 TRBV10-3 CASTQGRDEQYF
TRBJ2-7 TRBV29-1 CSVVWASGEQYF
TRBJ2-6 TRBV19 CASSPQVDGANVLTF
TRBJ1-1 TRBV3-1 CASSQELSVNTEAFF
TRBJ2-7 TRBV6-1 CASTQGAGTGSDEQYF
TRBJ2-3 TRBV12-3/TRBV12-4 CASSLEAPWGVTQYF
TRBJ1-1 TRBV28 CASSLLGENTEAFF
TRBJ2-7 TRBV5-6 CASSLQDQSSYEQYF
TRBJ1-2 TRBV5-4 CASSPGTGGYTF
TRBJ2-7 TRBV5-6 CASSLVGVVEQYF
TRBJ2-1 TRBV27 CASSQGQGLYNEQFF